These T cell receptor beta chains were read from a single sample in a study of T cell responses to AZD1222 COVID-19 vaccine. Profiling relied on immunoSEQ multiplex PCR, and the TCRdb table lists in-frame clones only, not all of them. Among some 150,000 clones, about 88% were seen once, and the ten largest hold around 3.2%. This specimen consisted of peripheral blood, obtained on day 0 of AZD1222 vaccination. Receptors were obtained from an adult in good health. Each CDR3 is given with its conserved first and last residue. Fields, in order: J gene, D gene, clone size, V gene, CDR3 protein, CDR3 DNA. D genes are given only for firm matches. A clone size is listed for some rows: how often the clone was seen (once, few, many), or a class if it is expanded.

j_call: TRBJ1-5; d_call: TRBD1; clone_size: .; v_call: TRBV10-3; cdr3_aa: CAISGDRDQPQHF; cdr3_nt: TGTGCCATCAGCGGGGACAGAGATCAGCCCCAGCATTTT
j_call: TRBJ2-7; d_call: .; clone_size: .; v_call: TRBV7-2; cdr3_aa: CASSPNQAGASYEQYF; cdr3_nt: TGTGCCAGCAGCCCCAACCAGGCAGGGGCGTCCTACGAGCAGTACTTC
j_call: TRBJ2-5; d_call: .; clone_size: .; v_call: TRBV9; cdr3_aa: CASSVGELGAQETQYF; cdr3_nt: TGTGCCAGCAGCGTAGGAGAATTAGGGGCCCAAGAGACCCAGTACTTC
j_call: TRBJ1-5; d_call: TRBD1; clone_size: .; v_call: TRBV7-2; cdr3_aa: CASSQDRVAQPQHF; cdr3_nt: TGTGCCAGCAGTCAAGACAGGGTGGCGCAGCCCCAGCATTTT
j_call: TRBJ1-5; d_call: .; clone_size: .; v_call: TRBV5-1; cdr3_aa: CASSSGGSNQPQHF; cdr3_nt: TGCGCCAGCAGCAGTGGAGGTAGCAATCAGCCCCAGCATTTT
j_call: TRBJ1-6; d_call: .; clone_size: .; v_call: TRBV19; cdr3_aa: CASSTGPNSPLHF; cdr3_nt: TGTGCCAGTAGTACGGGTCCTAATTCACCCCTCCACTTT
j_call: TRBJ1-5; d_call: .; clone_size: .; v_call: TRBV3-1/TRBV3-2; cdr3_aa: CASSPGVPAPQHF; cdr3_nt: TGTGCCAGCAGCCCCGGGGTTCCCGCGCCCCAGCATTTT
j_call: TRBJ1-2; d_call: TRBD1; clone_size: .; v_call: TRBV6-1; cdr3_aa: CASSNSGGRISYTF; cdr3_nt: TGTGCCAGCAGTAACTCAGGGGGTCGGATAAGCTACACCTTC
j_call: TRBJ2-7; d_call: TRBD2; clone_size: .; v_call: TRBV5-4; cdr3_aa: CASSTSGVYEQYF; cdr3_nt: TGTGCCAGCAGCACTAGCGGGGTATACGAGCAGTACTTC
j_call: TRBJ1-5; d_call: TRBD1; clone_size: .; v_call: TRBV19; cdr3_aa: CASSLQGASQPQHF; cdr3_nt: TGTGCCAGTAGTCTCCAGGGGGCTAGTCAGCCCCAGCATTTT
j_call: TRBJ1-2; d_call: .; clone_size: once; v_call: TRBV7-9; cdr3_aa: CASSLVDGKANYGYTF; cdr3_nt: TGTGCCAGCAGCTTAGTGGACGGAAAAGCTAACTATGGCTACACCTTC
j_call: TRBJ1-1; d_call: .; clone_size: .; v_call: TRBV5-1; cdr3_aa: CASRRQLNTEAFF; cdr3_nt: TGCGCCAGCAGACGGCAGCTGAACACTGAAGCTTTCTTT
j_call: TRBJ2-5; d_call: TRBD2; clone_size: .; v_call: TRBV10-3; cdr3_aa: CAISPGLAETQYF; cdr3_nt: TGTGCCATCAGCCCCGGACTAGCCGAGACCCAGTACTTC
j_call: TRBJ1-1; d_call: TRBD1; clone_size: .; v_call: TRBV6-5; cdr3_aa: CASRGTTGGWEAFF; cdr3_nt: TGTGCCAGCAGGGGGACCACAGGGGGCTGGGAAGCTTTCTTT
j_call: TRBJ1-5; d_call: .; clone_size: few; v_call: TRBV10-3; cdr3_aa: CAISEKPFGQPQHF; cdr3_nt: TGTGCCATCAGTGAGAAGCCATTCGGGCAGCCCCAGCATTTT
j_call: TRBJ2-3; d_call: .; clone_size: .; v_call: TRBV29-1; cdr3_aa: CSVVQPDTQYF; cdr3_nt: TGCAGCGTTGTCCAACCGGATACGCAGTATTTT
j_call: TRBJ1-2; d_call: .; clone_size: .; v_call: TRBV14; cdr3_aa: CASSPAATLGYGYTF; cdr3_nt: TGTGCCAGCAGCCCTGCCGCGACCCTAGGGTATGGCTACACCTTC
j_call: TRBJ1-6; d_call: TRBD1; clone_size: .; v_call: TRBV6-6; cdr3_aa: CASSMGQGRSPLHF; cdr3_nt: TGTGCCAGCAGCATGGGACAGGGACGTTCACCCCTCCACTTT
j_call: TRBJ2-5; d_call: TRBD2; clone_size: .; v_call: TRBV7-6; cdr3_aa: CASSLGGTRQETQYF; cdr3_nt: TGTGCCAGCAGCTTAGGCGGGACTAGACAAGAGACCCAGTACTTC
j_call: TRBJ2-2; d_call: TRBD1; clone_size: .; v_call: TRBV9; cdr3_aa: CASSVGSTGLTGELFF; cdr3_nt: TGTGCCAGCAGCGTAGGGTCGACAGGGCTCACCGGGGAGCTGTTTTTT
j_call: TRBJ2-2; d_call: .; clone_size: .; v_call: TRBV9; cdr3_aa: CASSLNTGELFF; cdr3_nt: TGTGCCAGCAGCTTAAACACCGGGGAGCTGTTTTTT
j_call: TRBJ1-4; d_call: TRBD1; clone_size: .; v_call: TRBV5-4; cdr3_aa: CASSSTGAANEKLFF; cdr3_nt: TGTGCCAGCAGTAGTACAGGGGCAGCTAATGAAAAACTGTTTTTT
j_call: TRBJ2-7; d_call: .; clone_size: .; v_call: TRBV28; cdr3_aa: CASQLDIGEQYF; cdr3_nt: TGTGCCAGCCAGTTGGATATTGGGGAGCAGTACTTC
j_call: TRBJ1-3; d_call: .; clone_size: .; v_call: TRBV5-1; cdr3_aa: CASSLEGTGNTIYF; cdr3_nt: TGCGCCAGCAGCTTGGAAGGGACTGGAAACACCATATATTTT
j_call: TRBJ2-1; d_call: .; clone_size: .; v_call: TRBV6-5; cdr3_aa: CASSSRGYQFF; cdr3_nt: TGTGCCAGCAGCTCGAGGGGATACCAGTTCTTC
j_call: TRBJ1-4; d_call: TRBD1; clone_size: once; v_call: TRBV10-2; cdr3_aa: CASRTGSNEKLFF; cdr3_nt: TGCGCCAGCAGGACAGGGTCTAATGAAAAACTGTTTTTT